This T cell receptor (beta chain) is drawn from a study of blood T cells in healthy people across ages. The CDR3 extends over 15 amino acids. The V end was cut by 2 bases, the J end by 4 bases, with 12 bases between. The germline V gene has CDR1 SGHVS and CDR2 FQNEAQ. PCR was performed a second time for about 7 to 12 cycles using a sample-barcoded 5' primer and a J-beta primer mix. Each CDR3 protein gets one entry after TCRdb re-called the 5' RACE reads with MiXCR. Here the sample spans about 1.6 million distinct CDR3 sequences, roughly 32% being singletons. The V and J genes are TRBV7-8 and TRBJ1-5; possibly TRBD1 for D (6 bases). Sequencing was carried out using blood. The clonotype comes from a woman in her 30s in good health. The chain's CDR3 is CASSLNWQGNQPQHF. The CDR3 DNA is TGTGCCAGCAGCTTAAATTGGCAGGGGAATCAGCCCCAGCATTTT.